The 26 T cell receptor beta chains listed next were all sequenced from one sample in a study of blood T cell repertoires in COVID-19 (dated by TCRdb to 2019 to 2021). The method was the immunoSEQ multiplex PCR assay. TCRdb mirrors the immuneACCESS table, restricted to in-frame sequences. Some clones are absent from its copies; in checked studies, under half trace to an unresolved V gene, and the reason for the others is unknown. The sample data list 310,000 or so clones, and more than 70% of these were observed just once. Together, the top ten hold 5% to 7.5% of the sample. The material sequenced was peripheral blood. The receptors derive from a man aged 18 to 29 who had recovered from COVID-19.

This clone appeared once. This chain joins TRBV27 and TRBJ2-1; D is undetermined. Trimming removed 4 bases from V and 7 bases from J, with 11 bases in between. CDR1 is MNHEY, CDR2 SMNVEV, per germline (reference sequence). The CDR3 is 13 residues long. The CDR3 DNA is TGTGCCAGCAGTTGGAGTTTATCAAATGAGCAGTTCTTC. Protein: CASSWSLSNEQFF.

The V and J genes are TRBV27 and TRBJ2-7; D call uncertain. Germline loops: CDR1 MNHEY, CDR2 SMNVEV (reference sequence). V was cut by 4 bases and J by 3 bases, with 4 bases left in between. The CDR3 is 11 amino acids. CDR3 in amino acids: CASSSSYEQYF. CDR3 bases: TGTGCCAGCAGTTCGAGCTACGAGCAGTACTTC.

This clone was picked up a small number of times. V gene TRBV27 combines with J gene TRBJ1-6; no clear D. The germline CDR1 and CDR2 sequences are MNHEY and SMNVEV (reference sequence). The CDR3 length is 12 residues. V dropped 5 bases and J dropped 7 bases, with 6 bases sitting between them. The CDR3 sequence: CASSLRNSPLHF. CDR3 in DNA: TGTGCCAGCAGTCTACGAAATTCACCCCTCCACTTT.

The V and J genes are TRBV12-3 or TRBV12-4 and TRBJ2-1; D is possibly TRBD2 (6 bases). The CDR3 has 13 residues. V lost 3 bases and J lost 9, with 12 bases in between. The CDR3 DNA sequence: TGTGCCAGCAGTTTTGCGGGGTTGATTGAGCAGTTCTTC. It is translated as CASSFAGLIEQFF.

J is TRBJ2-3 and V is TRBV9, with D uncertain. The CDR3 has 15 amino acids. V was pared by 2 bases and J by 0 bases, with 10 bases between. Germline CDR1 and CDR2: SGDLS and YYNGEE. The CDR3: CASSVSFTSTDTQYF. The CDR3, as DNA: TGTGCCAGCAGCGTTTCTTTTACTAGCACAGATACGCAGTATTTT.

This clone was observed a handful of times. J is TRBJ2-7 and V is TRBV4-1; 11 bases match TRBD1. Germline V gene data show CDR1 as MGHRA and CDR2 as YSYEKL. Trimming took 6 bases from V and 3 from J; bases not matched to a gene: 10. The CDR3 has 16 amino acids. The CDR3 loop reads CASSHTGDRGFYEQYF. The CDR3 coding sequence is TGCGCCAGCAGTCACACTGGGGACAGGGGGTTCTACGAGCAGTACTTC.

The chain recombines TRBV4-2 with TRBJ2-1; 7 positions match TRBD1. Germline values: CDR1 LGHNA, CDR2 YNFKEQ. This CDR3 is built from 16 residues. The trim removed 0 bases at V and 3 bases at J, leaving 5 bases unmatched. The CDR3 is CASSQDIRDSYNEQFF. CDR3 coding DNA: TGTGCCAGCAGCCAAGATATCCGGGACAGCTACAATGAGCAGTTCTTC.

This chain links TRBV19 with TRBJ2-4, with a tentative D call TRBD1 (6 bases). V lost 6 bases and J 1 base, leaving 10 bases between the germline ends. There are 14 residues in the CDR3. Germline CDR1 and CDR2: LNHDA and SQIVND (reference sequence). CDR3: CASRPDRAKNIQYF. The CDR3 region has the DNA TGTGCCAGTAGGCCCGACAGGGCCAAAAACATTCAGTACTTC.

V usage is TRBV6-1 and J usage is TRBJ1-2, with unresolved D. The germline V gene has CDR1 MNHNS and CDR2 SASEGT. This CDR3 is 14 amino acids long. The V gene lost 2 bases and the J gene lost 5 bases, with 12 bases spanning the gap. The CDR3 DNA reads TGTGCCAGCAGTGAATGGGGAGCAGCTTATGGCTACACCTTC. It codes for CASSEWGAAYGYTF.

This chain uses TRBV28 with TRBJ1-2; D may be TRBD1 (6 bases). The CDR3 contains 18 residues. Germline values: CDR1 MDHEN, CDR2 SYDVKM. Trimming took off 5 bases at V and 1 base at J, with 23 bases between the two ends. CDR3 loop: CASSPILGGVRHNYGYTF. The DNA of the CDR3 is TGTGCCAGCAGTCCCATCCTTGGGGGCGTACGACATAACTATGGCTACACCTTC.

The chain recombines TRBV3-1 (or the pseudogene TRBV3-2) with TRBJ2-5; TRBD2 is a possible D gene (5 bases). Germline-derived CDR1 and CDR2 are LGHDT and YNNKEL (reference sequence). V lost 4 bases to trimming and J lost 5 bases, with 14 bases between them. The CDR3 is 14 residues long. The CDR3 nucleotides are TGTGCCAGCAGCCTAACTAGTTGGTCGGAGACCCAGTACTTC. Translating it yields CASSLTSWSETQYF.

This CDR3 is CSVEDWVQGGTDTQYF. CDR3 nucleotide sequence: TGCAGCGTTGAAGATTGGGTACAGGGGGGAACAGATACGCAGTATTTT. The chain carries TRBV29-1 and TRBJ2-3; 8 nucleotides line up with TRBD1. Trimming cost V 0 bases and J 3 bases; bases outside gene matches: 8. The CDR3 is 16 amino acids. Germline values: CDR1 SQVTM, CDR2 ANQGSEA.

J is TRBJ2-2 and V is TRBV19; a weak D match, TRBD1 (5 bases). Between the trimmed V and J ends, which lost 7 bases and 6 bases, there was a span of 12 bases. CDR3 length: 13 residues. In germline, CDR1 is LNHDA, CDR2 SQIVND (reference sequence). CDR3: CASTEQGPGELFF. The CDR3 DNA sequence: TGTGCCAGTACCGAGCAGGGCCCCGGGGAGCTGTTTTTT.

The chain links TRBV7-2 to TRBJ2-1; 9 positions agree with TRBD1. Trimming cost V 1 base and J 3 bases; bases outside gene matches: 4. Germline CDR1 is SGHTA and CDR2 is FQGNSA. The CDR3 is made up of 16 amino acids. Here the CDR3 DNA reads TGTGCCAGCAGCTTAGTCGGGACAGGGAACTACAATGAGCAGTTCTTC. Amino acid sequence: CASSLVGTGNYNEQFF.

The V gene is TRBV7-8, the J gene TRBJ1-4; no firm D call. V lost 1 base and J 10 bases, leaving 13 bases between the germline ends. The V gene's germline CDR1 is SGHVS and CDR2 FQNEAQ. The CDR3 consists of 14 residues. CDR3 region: CASSLGPSEGKLFF. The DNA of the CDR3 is TGTGCCAGCAGCTTAGGGCCCTCAGAGGGAAAACTGTTTTTT.

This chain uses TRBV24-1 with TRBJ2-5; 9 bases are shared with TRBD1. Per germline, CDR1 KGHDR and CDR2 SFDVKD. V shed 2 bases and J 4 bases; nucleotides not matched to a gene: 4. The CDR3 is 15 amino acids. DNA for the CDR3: TGTGCCACCAGTGATTATAGGACAGGGGTAGAGACCCAGTACTTC. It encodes CATSDYRTGVETQYF.

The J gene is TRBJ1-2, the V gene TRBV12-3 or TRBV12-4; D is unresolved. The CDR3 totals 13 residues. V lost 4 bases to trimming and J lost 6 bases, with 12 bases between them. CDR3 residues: CASSSFGYHGYTF. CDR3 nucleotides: TGTGCCAGCAGTTCTTTCGGGTATCATGGCTACACCTTC.

DNA for the CDR3: TGTGCCAGCAGCCCCGGGACAGAACCTTCCCGACAGCCCCAGCATTTT. Amino acids: CASSPGTEPSRQPQHF. The chain joins TRBV9 to TRBJ1-5; TRBD1 agrees at 7 bases. Trimming removed 4 bases from V and 7 bases from J; junction bases left unmatched: 14. Germline V lookup: CDR1 SGDLS, CDR2 YYNGEE. The CDR3 length is 16 residues.

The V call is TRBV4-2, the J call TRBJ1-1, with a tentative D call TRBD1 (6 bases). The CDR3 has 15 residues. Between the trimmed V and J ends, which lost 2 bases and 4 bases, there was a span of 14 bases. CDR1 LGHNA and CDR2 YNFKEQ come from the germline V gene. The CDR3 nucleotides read TGTGCCAGCAGCCAAACCCTGAGAGGGGGCACTGAAGCTTTCTTT. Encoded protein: CASSQTLRGGTEAFF.

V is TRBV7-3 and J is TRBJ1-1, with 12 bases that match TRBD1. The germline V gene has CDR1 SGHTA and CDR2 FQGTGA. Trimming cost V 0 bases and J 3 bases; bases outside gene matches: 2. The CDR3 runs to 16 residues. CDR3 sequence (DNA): TGTGCCAGCAGCTTAACGGGACAGGGGGCTTACACTGAAGCTTTCTTT. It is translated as CASSLTGQGAYTEAFF.

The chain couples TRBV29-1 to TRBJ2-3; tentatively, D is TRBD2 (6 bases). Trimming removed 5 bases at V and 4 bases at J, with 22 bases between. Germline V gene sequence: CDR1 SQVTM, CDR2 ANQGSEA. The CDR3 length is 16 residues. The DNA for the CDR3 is TGCAGCGTTCAGTTAAGAAGGGCCTCGGGGGCAGATACGCAGTATTTT. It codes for CSVQLRRASGADTQYF.

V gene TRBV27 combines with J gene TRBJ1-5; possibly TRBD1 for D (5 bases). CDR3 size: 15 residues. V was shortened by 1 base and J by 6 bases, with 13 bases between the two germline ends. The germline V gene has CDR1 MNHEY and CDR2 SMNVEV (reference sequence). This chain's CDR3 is CASSLYGGGSQPQHF. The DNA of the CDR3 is TGTGCCAGCAGTTTATACGGCGGGGGTAGTCAGCCCCAGCATTTT.

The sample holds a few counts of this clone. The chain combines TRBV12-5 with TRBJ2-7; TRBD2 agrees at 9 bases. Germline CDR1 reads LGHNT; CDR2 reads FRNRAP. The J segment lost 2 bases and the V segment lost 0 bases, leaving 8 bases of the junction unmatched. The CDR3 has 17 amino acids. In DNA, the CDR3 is TGTGCTAGTGGTTTGGTACTTCCGCGGGAGGGCGCCTACGAGCAGTACTTC. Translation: CASGLVLPREGAYEQYF.

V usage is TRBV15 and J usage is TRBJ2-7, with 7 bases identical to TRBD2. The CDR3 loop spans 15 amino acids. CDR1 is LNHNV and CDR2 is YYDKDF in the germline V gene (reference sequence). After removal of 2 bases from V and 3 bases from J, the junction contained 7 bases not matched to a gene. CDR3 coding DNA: TGTGCCACCAGCAGATCACGCGGGAGCGTCTACGAGCAGTACTTC. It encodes CATSRSRGSVYEQYF.

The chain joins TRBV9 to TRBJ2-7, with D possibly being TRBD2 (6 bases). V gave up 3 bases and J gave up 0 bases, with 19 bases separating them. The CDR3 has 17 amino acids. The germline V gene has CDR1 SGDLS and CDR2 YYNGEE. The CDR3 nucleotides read TGTGCCAGCAGCGGGCCCGGGGGTGGCGGAGGCTCCTACGAGCAGTACTTC. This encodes CASSGPGGGGGSYEQYF.

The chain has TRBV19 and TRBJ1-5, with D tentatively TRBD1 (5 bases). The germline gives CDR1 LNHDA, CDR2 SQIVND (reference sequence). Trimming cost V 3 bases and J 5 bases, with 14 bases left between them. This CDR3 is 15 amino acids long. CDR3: CASSMGGVGDQPQHF. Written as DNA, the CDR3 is TGTGCCAGTAGTATGGGGGGAGTCGGGGATCAGCCCCAGCATTTT.